This TCR beta chain was sequenced during a study of blood T cell repertoires in COVID-19. Trimming stripped 5 bases from V and 8 bases from J, with 21 bases between. Germline V gene sequence: CDR1 MDHEN, CDR2 SYDVKM. The CDR3 is made up of 15 amino acids. In the authors' workflow: Reference gene primer amplification in the assay estimated nucleated cell counts. Assay used: immunoSEQ multiplex PCR; TCRdb lists only in-frame clones, some missing. V and J calls and clone size come straight from that table; D and trimming were deduced from the DNA. The table lists a few hundred thousand clones, 82% of them singletons.

The specimen was peripheral blood. This receptor was obtained from a woman aged 18-29 years with acute or convalescent COVID-19. V is TRBV28 and J is TRBJ1-2, with D possibly TRBD1 on 5 matching bases. The chain's CDR3 is CASSTMLGRSEGYTF. The CDR3 DNA is TGTGCCAGCAGTACAATGCTGGGGCGATCTGAGGGCTACACCTTC.